The 23 T cell receptor beta chains below all came from one sample that was sequenced in a study of tumor and adjacent non-tumor tissue in lung cancer. The library came from three nested PCR rounds adapted from ARM-PCR protocols. TCRdb reprocessed the multiplex PCR reads with MiXCR, giving one entry per CDR3 protein. The profile shows some 80,000 distinct CDR3 sequences, around 82% of them singletons. The template was RNA from unsorted bulk tissue. The normal lung tissue was taken more than 3 cm from the tumor edge. Input material: distant non-tumor lung tissue. Receptors originate from a woman between 45 and 65 years old with non-small cell lung cancer.

The chain has TRBV7-9 and TRBJ2-3, with D perhaps matching TRBD2 (5 bases). V was pared by 5 bases and J by 2 bases, with 17 bases between. The CDR3 is made up of 16 amino acids. Looked up from germline, CDR1 is SEHNR and CDR2 is FQNEAQ (reference sequence). In DNA, the CDR3 is TGTGCCAGCAGCAGTCCGGGGAGACCCACCACAGATACGCAGTATTTT. The encoded protein is CASSSPGRPTTDTQYF. The variable domain in full, completed from reference TRBV7-9 and TRBJ2-3, reads DTGVSQNPRHKITKRGQNVTFRCDPISEHNRLYWYRQTLGQGPEFLTYFQNEAQLEKSRLLSDRFSAERPKGSFSTLEIQRTEQGDSAMYLCASSSPGRPTTDTQYFGPGTRLTVL.

Concerning this clonotype: Germline and junction disagree at one end, which may indicate a read error. This rearrangement joins TRBV6-1 to TRBJ2-5, with D possibly matching TRBD1 (6 bases). Per the germline V gene, CDR1 is MNHNS and CDR2 is SASEGT. The CDR3 extends over 13 amino acids. The CDR3 protein is CVSSEVGQKTQYF. CDR3 DNA sequence: TGTGTCAGCAGTGAAGTGGGACAAAAGACCCAGTACTTC.

The genes are TRBV6-6 and TRBJ1-3; 11 nucleotides align to TRBD1. CDR3 length: 17 amino acids. CDR1 is MNHNY and CDR2 is SVGAGI in the germline V gene (reference sequence). In DNA form, the CDR3 reads TGTATCAGCAGTTTTACCGGGACAGGGGGCTCTGGAAACACCATATATTTT. Translating gives CISSFTGTGGSGNTIYF.

About this clonotype itself: Without the conserved terminal phenylalanine or tryptophan, this CDR3 likely stems from a read error. The J gene is TRBJ2-1, the V gene TRBV11-2, with D unclear. Germline CDR1 SGHAT, CDR2 FQNNGV. The CDR3 sequence is 13 residues long. CDR3 residues: CASSLESFNKQFL. In DNA form, the CDR3 reads TGTGCCAGCAGCTTAGAGAGCTTCAATAAGCAGTTCTTA.

The rearrangement joins TRBV20-1 to TRBJ1-2, with TRBD1 matching over 8 bases. Germline V gene lookup returns CDR1 DFQATT and CDR2 SNEGSKA (reference sequence). The CDR3 covers 14 residues. The trim removed 6 bases at V and 4 bases at J, leaving 10 bases unmatched. In DNA, the CDR3 is TGCAGTGCACGGACAGGGATAGTCTTCTATGGCTACACCTTC. Amino acid sequence: CSARTGIVFYGYTF.

This clonotype has just a few counts. CDR3 protein: CASSVSSYEQYF. The CDR3 DNA follows: TGCGCCAGCAGCGTGAGCTCTTACGAGCAGTACTTC. V usage is TRBV5-1 and J usage is TRBJ2-7, with no clear D. This CDR3 has 12 amino acids. CDR1 SGHRS and CDR2 YFSETQ come from the germline V gene. V lost 4 bases, J lost 4 bases, and 9 bases lay in between.

This clonotype was seen only once. This chain joins TRBV10-1 and TRBJ2-1; D perhaps matches TRBD2 (7 bases). From germline, CDR1 is WNHNN and CDR2 SYGVQD (reference sequence). The V end lost 2 bases, the J end lost 4 bases, and 21 bases lay between the germline ends. There are 18 residues in the CDR3. CDR3 nucleotide sequence: TGCGCCAGCAGTGAGGGATCGGGGGGAACAAGGGGGTACAATGAGCAGTTCTTC. Encoded protein: CASSEGSGGTRGYNEQFF.

Points on this clonotype: One end of the junction varies from germline; a read error may be responsible. The gene calls are TRBV5-6 and TRBJ2-5; D call uncertain. The CDR3 sequence is 11 residues long. Germline V gives CDR1 SGHDT, CDR2 YYEEEE. The CDR3 region is CASSFRKTQDF. The CDR3 region has the DNA TGTGCCAGCAGCTTTCGGAAGACCCAGGACTTC.

Concerning this clonotype: An end of the junction does not agree with germline; a read error may underlie this. The rearrangement uses TRBV6-4 and TRBJ2-1; a possible D gene is TRBD2 (6 bases). The CDR3 spans 15 residues. Germline V gives CDR1 MRHNA, CDR2 SNTAGT. The CDR3 here is CASCEGSSESYEQFF. DNA of the CDR3: TGTGCCAGCTGTGAAGGGTCTAGCGAGAGTTATGAGCAGTTCTTC.

This clonotype was recorded once. An end of the junction differs from the germline gene, which may be a read error. The chain joins TRBV12-3 or TRBV12-4 to TRBJ1-1; the D gene is possibly TRBD1 (6 bases). The CDR3 is 16 amino acids. The CDR3 sequence: CTSSLRAGAGNTEVFF. The CDR3 nucleotides read TGTACCAGCAGTTTAAGAGCAGGGGCTGGGAACACTGAAGTTTTCTTT.

This clonotype showed up just a few times. A much larger clone differs by one base, so this may be a read error. The V call is TRBV28, the J call TRBJ2-7; TRBD1 matches 9 bases. The germline V gene encodes CDR1 MDHEN and CDR2 SYDVKM. CDR3 length: 15 amino acids. In nucleotides, the CDR3 is TGTACCAGCAGTTTACCCAGGACAGGGGTAGACGAGCAGTACTTC. This translates into CTSSLPRTGVDEQYF.

Concerning this clonotype itself: Its ends do not fully match the called genes, so a read error is possible. The V call is TRBV11-2, the J call TRBJ2-7, with 7 bases that match TRBD2. Germline CDR1 and CDR2: SGHAT and FQNNGV. The CDR3 length is 12 residues. The CDR3 loop is CASGLNSGEQYF. CDR3 bases: TGTGCCAGCGGCTTAAACAGCGGGGAGCAGTATTTC. The complete variable domain, with remaining parts taken from reference TRBV11-2 and TRBJ2-7, reads EAGVAQSPRYKIIEKRQSVAFWCNPISGHATLYWYQQILGQGPKLLIQFQNNGVVDDSQLPKDRFSAERLKGVDSTLKIQPAKLEDSAVYLCASGLNSGEQYFGPGTRLTVT.

V and J are TRBV20-1 and TRBJ2-5; 7 nucleotides agree with TRBD1. The length of the CDR3 is 14 residues. Germline CDR1 DFQATT, CDR2 SNEGSKA (reference sequence). Trimming cost V 7 bases and J 2 bases; bases outside gene matches: 10. The CDR3 spells CSVTYGTEQETQYF. The CDR3 coding sequence is TGCAGTGTTACCTATGGGACAGAACAAGAGACCCAGTACTTC.

Concerning this clonotype: As the CDR3 is not closed by the conserved phenylalanine or tryptophan, this likely results from a read error. V usage is TRBV29-1 and J usage is TRBJ2-3; 7 bases are shared with TRBD1. This CDR3 spans 13 amino acids. Germline loops: CDR1 SQVTM, CDR2 ANQGSEA. CDR3 DNA sequence: TGCAGCGCCGGCGCCTTAGGGACAGATACCCAGTATCTT. As protein: CSAGALGTDTQYL.

As to this clonotype: It may be a read error: a sequence one base away is much more abundant. The chain is built from TRBV5-1 and TRBJ1-4; perhaps TRBD1 as D (5 bases). The CDR3 loop spans 17 amino acids. Looked up from germline, CDR1 is SGHRS and CDR2 is YFSETQ. The CDR3, as DNA: TGCGCCAGCAGCTTGGAGGGGAAGATCGGGACTAATGAAAATCTGTTTTTT. It specifies CASSLEGKIGTNENLFF.

The chain is built from TRBV28 and TRBJ2-4; D not certain. Germline values: CDR1 MDHEN, CDR2 SYDVKM. V lost 3 bases and J 0 bases, leaving 15 bases between the germline ends. CDR3 length: 17 amino acids. CDR3 region: CASSFPFPRIAKNIQYF. The CDR3 DNA sequence: TGTGCCAGCAGTTTTCCATTCCCAAGGATAGCCAAAAACATTCAGTACTTC.

For this clonotype: The CDR3 does not close with the conserved phenylalanine or tryptophan, likely indicating a read error. The chain joins TRBV11-2 to TRBJ1-1; perhaps TRBD1 as D (6 bases). The CDR3 has 15 residues. Germline V gives CDR1 SGHAT, CDR2 FQNNGV. CDR3 amino acids: CASSSEPGANTEAFS. In DNA form, the CDR3 reads TGTGCTAGCAGCTCAGAGCCGGGGGCGAACACTGAAGCTTTCTCT.

V usage is TRBV5-1 and J usage is TRBJ2-2; no definite D call. This CDR3 region has 14 residues. V dropped 3 bases and J dropped 8 bases, with 14 bases sitting between them. The germline CDR1 and CDR2 sequences are SGHRS and YFSETQ. DNA for the CDR3: TGCGCCAGCAGCTCTCAGGATACCACTGGGGAGCTGTTTTTT. Protein product: CASSSQDTTGELFF.

About this clonotype itself: One end of the junction fails to match germline, which may point to a read error. V gene TRBV12-3 or TRBV12-4 combines with J gene TRBJ2-5; D may be TRBD1 (6 bases). This CDR3 has 13 residues. The CDR3 loop reads CASTRSGQGTQYF. The CDR3 nucleotides are TGTGCCAGTACCCGATCGGGACAAGGGACCCAGTACTTC.

The CDR3 region is CASSESRVQETQYF. CDR3 nucleotide sequence: TGTGCCAGCAGTGAATCCAGGGTTCAGGAGACCCAGTACTTC. J is TRBJ2-5 and V is TRBV2; D is possibly TRBD1 (5 bases). The CDR3 contains 14 residues. The V end was cut by 2 bases, the J end by 5 bases, with 12 bases between. Germline V gene lookup returns CDR1 SNHLY and CDR2 FYNNEI.

This chain connects TRBV28 to TRBJ1-2, with D maybe TRBD1 (5 bases). The CDR3 contains 17 residues. V lost 1 base, J lost 10 bases, and 25 bases lay in between. Germline CDR1 MDHEN, CDR2 SYDVKM. The DNA for the CDR3 is TGTGCCAGCAGTTTATTGCCGCGGTGCGGGGGGTCCACTGACTACACCTTC. Protein product: CASSLLPRCGGSTDYTF.

About this clonotype: One end of the junction does not line up with germline, which may come from a read error. J is TRBJ2-2 and V is TRBV4-1; D is possibly TRBD2 (5 bases). CDR3 length: 13 residues. Germline-derived CDR1 and CDR2 are MGHRA and YSYEKL. DNA for the CDR3: TGCGCCAGCATGTGGGAGTACACCGGGGAGCTGTCTTTT. This codes for CASMWEYTGELSF.

This clonotype was seen a handful of times. This likely comes from a read error, as the CDR3 has no conserved phenylalanine or tryptophan at its end. In DNA form, the CDR3 reads TGCGCCAGCAGCCAAGTACCAGGGAGCAATAAGCCCCAGCATTAT. Amino acids: CASSQVPGSNKPQHY. The rearrangement links TRBV4-1 to TRBJ1-5; D perhaps matches TRBD1 (5 bases). There are 15 residues in the CDR3. Germline assignment: CDR1 MGHRA and CDR2 YSYEKL.